Following are 32 T cell receptor beta chains from one sample sequenced in a study of blood T cell repertoires in COVID-19. TCRdb's table, derived via immunoSEQ multiplex PCR, lists solely in-frame clones and lacks some. The data contain fewer than 700,000 clones, about 89% of them singletons. Sequenced: peripheral blood. The receptors were gathered from a woman aged 50 to 60 with COVID-19, enrolled during active disease.

The chain carries TRBV10-2 and TRBJ1-2; the D gene is possibly TRBD1 (6 bases). The CDR3 length is 13 residues. V was pared by 8 bases and J by 6 bases, with 16 bases between. Germline values: CDR1 WSHSY, CDR2 SAAADI. CDR3 nucleotides: TGCGCCAGCTGGGACACCTCAAGGGATGGCTACACCTTC. It is translated as CASWDTSRDGYTF.

The rearrangement joins TRBV5-1 to TRBJ1-1, with D possibly being TRBD1 (5 bases). The CDR3 contains 15 residues. Trimming cost V 0 bases and J 3 bases, with 12 bases left between them. CDR1 and CDR2 (germline): SGHRS, YFSETQ. CDR3 amino acids: CASSLDGGEDTEAFF. As DNA, the CDR3 is TGCGCCAGCAGCTTGGATGGGGGGGAAGACACTGAAGCTTTCTTT.

The chain carries TRBV27 and TRBJ2-5; 15 positions match TRBD2. Germline CDR1 is MNHEY and CDR2 is SMNVEV (reference sequence). CDR3 length: 16 amino acids. V lost 8 bases, J lost 5 bases, and 9 bases stayed unmatched. Here the CDR3 DNA reads TGTGCCAGCCTTCCAACCGGGACTAGCGGGGGGGAGACCCAGTACTTC. This gives the protein CASLPTGTSGGETQYF.

V gene TRBV9 combines with J gene TRBJ1-6, with D possibly being TRBD1 (5 bases). Trimming cost V 2 bases and J 11 bases, with 8 bases left between them. The CDR3 length is 12 residues. Germline values: CDR1 SGDLS, CDR2 YYNGEE. The CDR3 bases are TGTGCCAGCAGCGTTCCAGGGACACCCCTCCACTTT. It specifies CASSVPGTPLHF.

This chain joins TRBV12-3 or TRBV12-4 and TRBJ1-5; D not certain. V was shortened by 3 bases and J by 7 bases, with 10 bases between the two germline ends. The CDR3 contains 13 residues. CDR3 nucleotides: TGTGCCAGCAGTTTTTCGGAGGGCCAGCCCCAGCATTTT. Translating it yields CASSFSEGQPQHF.

The chain uses TRBV5-1 and TRBJ2-7; a possible D gene is TRBD2 (5 bases). The V end lost 2 bases, the J end lost 5 bases, and 17 bases lay between the germline ends. The germline CDR1 and CDR2 sequences are SGHRS and YFSETQ. The CDR3 totals 15 residues. CDR3 sequence reads: CASSFAGPGSNEQYF. The DNA for the CDR3 is TGCGCCAGCAGCTTCGCTGGCCCGGGGAGCAACGAGCAGTACTTC.

The chain has TRBV19 and TRBJ2-1, with D possibly matching TRBD2 (5 bases). This CDR3 is built from 15 residues. The ends were cut back, 1 base at V and 6 bases at J, with 13 bases in the middle. From germline, CDR1 is LNHDA and CDR2 SQIVND (reference sequence). The CDR3 nucleotides read TGTGCCAGTAGTATAGGGATACTAGAGACCAATGAGCAGTTCTTC. Translation gives CASSIGILETNEQFF.

In nucleotides, the CDR3 is TGTGCCAGCAGCTTAAACCCCATGGGGCTCGGCACTGAAGCTTTCTTT. Translation: CASSLNPMGLGTEAFF. V usage is TRBV7-3 and J usage is TRBJ1-1, with TRBD1 as a possible D gene (5 bases). CDR3 length equals 16 residues. Trimming shortened V by 1 base and J by 4 bases, and 16 bases separated the two germline ends. Per germline, CDR1 SGHTA and CDR2 FQGTGA.

The CDR3 DNA sequence: TGCGCCAGCAGTGAGTCGACTAAGGTGGCAGCGAACACTGAAGCTTTCTTT. Translated: CASSESTKVAANTEAFF. This sequence joins TRBV10-1 and TRBJ1-1; D unresolved. Germline CDR1 WNHNN, CDR2 SYGVQD (reference sequence). This CDR3 has 17 residues. V shed 0 bases and J shed 1 base, with 15 bases lying between them.

This clone showed up just a few times. J is TRBJ1-3 and V is TRBV5-1, with TRBD1 identical over 9 bases. Trimming took 4 bases from V and 7 from J; bases not matched to a gene: 9. The CDR3 sequence is 15 residues long. Germline V CDR1 and CDR2: SGHRS, YFSETQ. The CDR3 region has the DNA TGCGCCAGCAGCCACCTCGGGGACAGGGAGAACACCATATATTTT. Translating gives CASSHLGDRENTIYF.

The V and J genes are TRBV19 and TRBJ1-6; possibly TRBD1 for D (5 bases). Per germline, CDR1 LNHDA and CDR2 SQIVND (reference sequence). The CDR3 has 15 amino acids. Trimming left V 5 bases short and J 2 bases short, with 10 bases between. The CDR3 reads CASSRKDTYNSPLHF. CDR3 DNA sequence: TGTGCCAGTAGTCGGAAGGACACCTATAATTCACCCCTCCACTTT.

The chain uses TRBV19 and TRBJ2-4; the D gene is possibly TRBD1 (6 bases). Germline V gene data show CDR1 as LNHDA and CDR2 as SQIVND (reference sequence). Trimming took 7 bases from V and 7 from J, leaving 14 bases between them. CDR3 length: 13 residues. The CDR3 reads CASTPDSMNIQYF. In DNA, the CDR3 is TGTGCCAGTACCCCGGACAGCATGAACATTCAGTACTTC.

This clone was seen a single time. The V call is TRBV4-2, the J call TRBJ2-1; D perhaps matches TRBD1 (5 bases). From germline, CDR1 is LGHNA and CDR2 YNFKEQ. The CDR3 is 17 amino acids. V was cut by 5 bases and J by 4 bases, with 21 bases left in between. DNA for the CDR3: TGTGCCAGCAGCGCGACAGAAACAGCGTCGAATTACAATGAGCAGTTCTTC. It specifies CASSATETASNYNEQFF.

This chain uses TRBV5-1 with TRBJ1-1; possibly TRBD1 for D (5 bases). There are 14 residues in the CDR3. The germline CDR1 and CDR2 sequences are SGHRS and YFSETQ. V lost 2 bases and J lost 1, with 9 bases in between. The CDR3 DNA reads as TGCGCCAGCAGCTTCGGGGGAACGAACACTGAAGCTTTCTTT. Translation: CASSFGGTNTEAFF.

The chain couples TRBV5-1 to TRBJ2-1, with a possible D match to TRBD1 (7 bases). The V end lost 0 bases, the J end lost 8 bases, and 12 bases lay between the germline ends. Germline lookup yields CDR1 SGHRS and CDR2 YFSETQ. The CDR3 is made up of 14 amino acids. CDR3: CASSLAGGGHEQFF. In nucleotides, the CDR3 is TGCGCCAGCAGCTTGGCCGGAGGGGGCCATGAGCAGTTCTTC.

This chain joins TRBV7-9 and TRBJ2-2; D not resolved. Trimming cost V 3 bases and J 6 bases, with 5 bases left between them. Germline values: CDR1 SEHNR, CDR2 FQNEAQ (reference sequence). The CDR3 is 12 residues long. CDR3 in DNA: TGTGCCAGCAGCTTTATTCCCGGGGAGCTGTTTTTT. Protein product: CASSFIPGELFF.

V gene TRBV21-1 combines with J gene TRBJ1-2. TRBV21-1 is recorded as a pseudogene. This CDR3 contains 13 residues. The CDR3 bases are TGTGCCAGCACCCTGACTCCTAACTATGGCTACACCTTC. This encodes CASTLTPNYGYTF.

This clone has only one observation. The V call is TRBV13, the J call TRBJ1-1; D is undetermined. V lost 0 bases and J lost 8, with 13 bases in between. This CDR3 contains 14 residues. Germline CDR1 PRHDT, CDR2 FYEKMQ (reference sequence). Written as DNA, the CDR3 is TGTGCCAGCAGCTTAGGCGAATCCGGGGTCGAAGCTTTCTTT. Encoded protein: CASSLGESGVEAFF.

The chain combines TRBV4-1 with TRBJ2-7; perhaps TRBD2 as D (6 bases). The CDR3 has 15 residues. Germline CDR1 MGHRA, CDR2 YSYEKL. Trimming cost V 3 bases and J 1 base, with 13 bases left between them. The CDR3 region has the DNA TGCGCCAGCAGCCAGCGGGACTCCATATCCTACGAGCAGTACTTC. Translation gives CASSQRDSISYEQYF.

The chain couples TRBV7-2 to TRBJ2-7; TRBD1 agrees at 9 bases. V trimming: 5 bases; J trimming: 1 base; junction bases outside the gene matches: 6. The CDR3 extends over 15 amino acids. Germline V gene sequence: CDR1 SGHTA, CDR2 FQGNSA. The CDR3, as DNA: TGTGCCAGCAGCCAGCAACAGGGGGCATCCTACGAGCAGTACTTC. This sequence encodes CASSQQQGASYEQYF.

This clone was detected only once. The chain carries TRBV25-1 and TRBJ2-7, with D possibly being TRBD1 (5 bases). The V gene's germline CDR1 is MGHDK and CDR2 SYGVNS. Trimming stripped 3 bases from V and 1 base from J, with 13 bases between. This CDR3 has 15 amino acids. The CDR3 loop reads CASSETQGLSYEQYF. The CDR3 DNA reads as TGTGCCAGCAGTGAGACCCAGGGATTATCCTACGAGCAGTACTTC.

The chain links TRBV15 to TRBJ2-2; 9 bases are shared with TRBD1. CDR1 and CDR2 (germline): LNHNV, YYDKDF (reference sequence). V trimming: 0 bases; J trimming: 4 bases; junction bases outside the gene matches: 3. This CDR3 is built from 16 residues. The CDR3 DNA follows: TGTGCCACCAGCAGAGAGACAGGGGGAACCACCGGGGAGCTGTTTTTT. Translation gives CATSRETGGTTGELFF.

This chain connects TRBV6-5 to TRBJ1-5; D is ambiguous. Germline lookup yields CDR1 MNHEY and CDR2 SVGAGI. The V end lost 5 bases, the J end lost 8 bases, and 13 bases lay between the germline ends. The CDR3 covers 13 residues. The CDR3 nucleotides are TGTGCCAGCAGTACGGGCCGGAGGGAGCCCCAGCATTTT. Amino acid sequence: CASSTGRREPQHF.

This clone has just one count. Germline and junction disagree at one end, which may indicate a read error. The chain couples TRBV6-1 to TRBJ1-2, with unresolved D. The CDR3 is 15 amino acids. The germline CDR1 and CDR2 sequences are MNHNS and SASEGT. CDR3 in amino acids: CASSEAPGRSSGYTF. CDR3 nucleotide sequence: TGTGCCAGCAGCGAAGCCCCGGGGAGAAGCAGCGGCTACACCTTC.

The chain joins TRBV15 to TRBJ1-1; perhaps TRBD1 as D (5 bases). This CDR3 is 14 amino acids long. The germline V gene encodes CDR1 LNHNV and CDR2 YYDKDF (reference sequence). V gave up 0 bases and J gave up 7 bases, with 12 bases separating them. The CDR3 sequence is CATSRDVGPSEAFF. The CDR3 nucleotides read TGTGCCACCAGCAGAGATGTGGGGCCGAGTGAAGCTTTCTTT.

The chain joins TRBV19 to TRBJ1-1, with 7 bases identical to TRBD1. CDR1 is LNHDA and CDR2 is SQIVND in the germline V gene (reference sequence). The CDR3 covers 16 residues. Trimming cost V 6 bases and J 4 bases; bases outside gene matches: 14. CDR3 DNA: TGTGCCAGTAGCGGGAGACAGGGCCCCCGGGGCACTGAAGCTTTCTTT. It yields the protein CASSGRQGPRGTEAFF.

The gene calls are TRBV5-4 and TRBJ2-7; weak D call: TRBD2 (6 bases). Germline CDR1 SGHNT, CDR2 YYREEE (reference sequence). The CDR3 length is 16 residues. Trimming left V 3 bases short and J 2 bases short, with 18 bases between. The DNA for the CDR3 is TGTGCCAGCAGCTCCCCCTTGGGCGGGGTCCCCTACGAGCAGTACTTC. Encoded protein: CASSSPLGGVPYEQYF. The complete variable domain, with remaining parts taken from reference TRBV5-4 and TRBJ2-7, reads ETGVTQSPTHLIKTRGQQVTLRCSSQSGHNTVSWYQQALGQGPQFIFQYYREEENGRGNFPPRFSGLQFPNYSSELNVNALELDDSALYLCASSSPLGGVPYEQYFGPGTRLTVT.

About this clone itself: Other DNA sequences from this sample encode an identical CDR3 as well. This chain joins TRBV5-1 and TRBJ1-1; D not resolved. V gave up 0 bases and J gave up 1 base, with 4 bases separating them. The CDR3 sequence is 13 residues long. Per the germline V gene, CDR1 is SGHRS and CDR2 is YFSETQ. In DNA form, the CDR3 reads TGCGCCAGCAGCTTGGGAGGGAACACTGAAGCTTTCTTT. Translated: CASSLGGNTEAFF.

This clone has a handful of counts. V is TRBV28 and J is TRBJ1-3; D call uncertain. The CDR3 loop spans 16 amino acids. The V gene lost 2 bases and the J gene lost 0 bases, with 11 bases spanning the gap. Germline CDR1 MDHEN, CDR2 SYDVKM. The CDR3 sequence is CASSLELMYSGNTIYF. The DNA for the CDR3 is TGTGCCAGCAGTTTAGAACTAATGTACTCTGGAAACACCATATATTTT.

V and J are TRBV6-5 and TRBJ1-2, with 7 bases aligning to TRBD1. Germline V gene lookup returns CDR1 MNHEY and CDR2 SVGAGI. V dropped 7 bases and J dropped 4; count of bases not matched to a gene: 6. CDR3 length: 13 amino acids. The CDR3 DNA is TGTGCCAGCAACAGGGACAGCCTCTATGGCTACACCTTC. This codes for CASNRDSLYGYTF.

This chain connects TRBV29-1 to TRBJ1-1; no firm D call. Trimming stripped 3 bases from V and 4 bases from J, with 9 bases between. There are 12 residues in the CDR3. Germline CDR1 and CDR2: SQVTM and ANQGSEA. The CDR3 sequence is CSVDQVGTEAFF. CDR3 bases: TGCAGCGTTGACCAGGTGGGCACTGAAGCTTTCTTT.

There are a few counts of this clone. The rearrangement links TRBV15 to TRBJ2-1, with 12 nucleotides matching TRBD2. V shed 3 bases and J 5 bases; nucleotides not matched to a gene: 8. CDR1 and CDR2 from the germline V gene are LNHNV and YYDKDF (reference sequence). This CDR3 contains 17 residues. CDR3 bases: TGTGCCACCAGCAGCCTGTCATGGACTAGCGGGAACAATGAGCAGTTCTTC. Amino acid sequence: CATSSLSWTSGNNEQFF. The entire variable domain, with the rest obtained from reference TRBV15 and TRBJ2-1, is as follows: DAMVIQNPRYQVTQFGKPVTLSCSQTLNHNVMYWYQQKSSQAPKLLFHYYDKDFNNEADTPDNFQSRRPNTSFCFLDIRSPGLGDTAMYLCATSSLSWTSGNNEQFFGPGTRLTVL.